The rows below give T cell receptor beta chains drawn from one sample of a study of glioma-infiltrating T cells. TCRdb analysed the multiplex PCR reads with MiXCR anew, one entry per CDR3 protein. The data hold 150,000 to 200,000 distinct CDR3 sequences, with roughly 45% observed a single time. The sequencing input was glioma tissue, nonneoplastic brain tissue, or PBMCs (not recorded which). The receptors come from a human donor with low-grade glioma or glioblastoma, undergoing nonglioma brain surgery, or in good health (not recorded which). Both conserved end residues are part of each CDR3. Each record gives: CDR3 protein, V gene.

CDR3aa: CASSSGGGFPDTQYF
v_gene: TRBV11-2

CDR3aa: CASSSFTDTQYF
v_gene: TRBV7-6

CDR3aa: CSVGAAGNTIYF
v_gene: TRBV29-1

CDR3aa: CASSQSTGGDYGYTF
v_gene: TRBV4-2

CDR3aa: CSARDPAIVAIQYF
v_gene: TRBV20-1

CDR3aa: CSARDTEANVLTF
v_gene: TRBV20-1

CDR3aa: CASSPPGGRNQPQHF
v_gene: TRBV19

CDR3aa: CASSPGTGWSDTQYF
v_gene: TRBV18

CDR3aa: CASSLLPRVGPDTQYF
v_gene: TRBV11-3

CDR3aa: CAISRAPYEQYF
v_gene: TRBV6-1

CDR3aa: CASMNDRDQPQHF
v_gene: TRBV2

CDR3aa: CASSLTGAVNEQYF
v_gene: TRBV12-3/TRBV12-4

CDR3aa: CAGSFQTQAGNQETQYF
v_gene: TRBV28

CDR3aa: CSARHSNQTKHF
v_gene: TRBV20-1

CDR3aa: CSAQEGEVSLEQYF
v_gene: TRBV20-1

CDR3aa: CASSHRDRGNTIYF
v_gene: TRBV3-1

CDR3aa: CASSVPVIYEQYF
v_gene: TRBV6-1

CDR3aa: CASKFNSQETQYF
v_gene: TRBV28

CDR3aa: CASRATGPTLEQYF
v_gene: TRBV6-2/TRBV6-3

CDR3aa: CASSIVDETQHF
v_gene: TRBV19

CDR3aa: CSAIYPQVPTGNTIYF
v_gene: TRBV20-1

CDR3aa: CASSQSSGLATEAFF
v_gene: TRBV7-9

CDR3aa: CASSPFGGGASYNEQLF
v_gene: TRBV12-3/TRBV12-4

CDR3aa: CSVELKNTEAFF
v_gene: TRBV29-1

CDR3aa: CASSSGQDSLQRGYTF
v_gene: TRBV6-1

CDR3aa: CASSSTRGLNTIYF
v_gene: TRBV12-3/TRBV12-4

CDR3aa: CASGRSVETQYF
v_gene: TRBV14

CDR3aa: CASIPRLGNQETQYF
v_gene: TRBV28

CDR3aa: CASSLWDRGYEQYF
v_gene: TRBV28

CDR3aa: CASSPRTGGSTDTQYF
v_gene: TRBV7-7

CDR3aa: CASSPEQGASEQYF
v_gene: TRBV7-9

CDR3aa: CASSLAASNEQFF
v_gene: TRBV5-5

CDR3aa: CASSGDSYERYF
v_gene: TRBV18

CDR3aa: CASSLSNGYYGYTF
v_gene: TRBV7-9

CDR3aa: CASSPRRPESKLFF
v_gene: TRBV28